The 8 T cell receptor beta chains given below trace back to one sample, sequenced in a study of human CD8 memory T cell subsets. TCR beta libraries were made by UMI-labeled 5' RACE. TCRdb reanalyzed the 5' RACE reads and collapses them to one entry per CDR3 protein, without DNA. The ten most abundant clones cover around 22% of a sample with several thousand distinct CDR3 sequences. Sequences were obtained from CD8+ T cells from PBMCs. The receptors derive from a human donor in good health.

CDR3 sequence: CSVGSRPTAYEQYF. The chain couples TRBV29-1 to TRBJ2-7; TCRdb indicates TRBD2, and absent DNA this call remains unverified. This CDR3 is built from 14 residues. Germline CDR1 is SQVTM and CDR2 is ANQGSEA.

The rearrangement links TRBV14 to TRBJ2-5; as DNA is missing, the TRBD2 call by TCRdb cannot be tested. The CDR3 covers 16 residues. Per the germline V gene, CDR1 is SGHDN and CDR2 is FVKESK. The CDR3 here is CASSLGLAGGWETQYF.

Judged by frequency, this clonotype is medium-sized. The gene calls are TRBV29-1 and TRBJ1-4. CDR1 is SQVTM and CDR2 is ANQGSEA in the germline V gene. This CDR3 is 13 amino acids long. This CDR3 reads CSVEGGVDEKLFF.

This chain joins TRBV14 and TRBJ2-3. Germline assignment: CDR1 SGHDN and CDR2 FVKESK. This CDR3 is 16 amino acids long. The CDR3 region is CASSQDLAGGTDTQYF.

The V call is TRBV3-1, the J call TRBJ2-2; TCRdb's D gene call, TRBD2, goes unchecked for lack of DNA. CDR3 length: 15 residues. The germline gives CDR1 LGHDT, CDR2 YNNKEL (reference sequence). This CDR3 reads CASSRLKGPPGELFF.

This clonotype is classed as medium-sized by frequency. The V and J genes are TRBV29-1 and TRBJ2-2; TCRdb outputs TRBD1, but without DNA this stays unchecked. The CDR3 is made up of 14 amino acids. Germline CDR1 is SQVTM and CDR2 is ANQGSEA. CDR3 region: CSAEVPLNTGELFF.

The V and J genes are TRBV18 and TRBJ2-7. This CDR3 is 12 amino acids long. The germline gives CDR1 KGHSH, CDR2 LQKENI. The CDR3 loop is CASSPAVHEQYF.

In terms of frequency, this clonotype is medium-sized. The chain employs TRBV12-3 or TRBV12-4 and TRBJ2-1; TCRdb's D call of TRBD1 is untestable without DNA. This CDR3 comprises 14 residues. CDR3 amino acids: CASSFGTGGNEQFF.